This TCR beta chain is drawn from a study of T cell changes during pregnancy in multiple sclerosis. Assay used: immunoSEQ multiplex PCR; TCRdb lists only in-frame clones, some missing. The table has approximately 35,000 clones, under 95% seen once; the top ten hold roughly 0.4%. The ends were cut back, 3 bases at V and 5 bases at J, with 10 bases in the middle. Looked up from germline, CDR1 is MNHEY and CDR2 is SMNVEV (reference sequence). The CDR3 length is 14 residues. This chain connects TRBV27 to TRBJ2-2; D is unclear. This receptor was identified in a female donor in good health, enrolled as a control in a pregnancy study. The sequencing used CD4+ T cells from peripheral blood mononuclear cells, collected in the second trimester of pregnancy. CDR3 amino acids: CASSLYGRTGELFF. For the CDR3, the DNA is TGTGCCAGCAGTTTGTACGGTCGAACCGGGGAGCTGTTTTTT.